The clone carrying this TCR beta chain was found many times. The entry originates in a study of patients and donors after allogeneic stem cell transplantation. This CDR3 comprises 13 residues. Germline lookup yields CDR1 SQVTM and CDR2 ANQGSEA. The V gene end was trimmed by 7 bases and the J gene end by 2 bases; junction bases not matched to a gene: 4. TCRdb independently ran MiXCR on the RT-PCR reads; one entry per CDR3 protein. There are more than 850,000 distinct CDR3 sequences in the sample; about 20% occur only once, and approximately 5.9% lies in the top ten. The rearrangement joins TRBV29-1 to TRBJ1-5; 8 nucleotides align to TRBD1. The origin of this receptor is a human donor who was either an allogeneic HSCT recipient or a stem cell or donor lymphocyte infusion donor (not recorded which). It is not recorded whose cells these are; they may come from a transplant donor. Sequenced: blood, either unsorted or a sorted T cell fraction (not recorded which). Written as DNA, the CDR3 is TGCAGCGCGATACAGGGGGGCAATCAGCCCCAGCATTTT. Translation: CSAIQGGNQPQHF. The full variable domain, its missing parts supplied by reference TRBV29-1 and TRBJ1-5, is SAVISQKPSRDICQRGTSLTIQCQVDSQVTMMFWYRQQPGQSLTLIATANQGSEATYESGFVIDKFPISRPNLTFSTLTVSNMSPEDSSIYLCSAIQGGNQPQHFGDGTRLSIL.